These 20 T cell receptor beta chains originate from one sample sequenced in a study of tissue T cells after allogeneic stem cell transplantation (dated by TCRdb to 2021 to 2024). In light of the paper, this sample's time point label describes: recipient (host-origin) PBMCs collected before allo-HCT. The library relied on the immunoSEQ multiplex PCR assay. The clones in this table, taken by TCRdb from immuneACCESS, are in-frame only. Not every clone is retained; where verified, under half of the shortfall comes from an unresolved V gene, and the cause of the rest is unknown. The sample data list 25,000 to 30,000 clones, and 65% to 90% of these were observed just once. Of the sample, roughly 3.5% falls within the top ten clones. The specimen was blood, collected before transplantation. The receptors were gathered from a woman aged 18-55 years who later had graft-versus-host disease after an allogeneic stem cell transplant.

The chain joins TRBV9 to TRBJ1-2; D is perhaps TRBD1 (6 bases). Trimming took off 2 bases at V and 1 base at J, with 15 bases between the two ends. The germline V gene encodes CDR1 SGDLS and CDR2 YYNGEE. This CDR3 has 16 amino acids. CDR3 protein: CASSVLGADFNYGYTF. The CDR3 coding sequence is TGTGCCAGCAGCGTCTTGGGGGCAGATTTTAACTATGGCTACACCTTC.

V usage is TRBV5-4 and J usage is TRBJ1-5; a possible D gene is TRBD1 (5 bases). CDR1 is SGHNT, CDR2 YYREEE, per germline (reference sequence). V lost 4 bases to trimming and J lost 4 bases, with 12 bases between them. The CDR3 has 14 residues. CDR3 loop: CASSLAGPNQPQHF. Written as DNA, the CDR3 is TGTGCCAGCAGCCTCGCAGGGCCAAATCAGCCCCAGCATTTT.

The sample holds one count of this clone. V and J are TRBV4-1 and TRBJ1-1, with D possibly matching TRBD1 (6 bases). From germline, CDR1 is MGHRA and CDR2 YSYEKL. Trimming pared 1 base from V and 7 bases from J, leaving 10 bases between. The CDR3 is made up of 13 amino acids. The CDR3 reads CASSQAQGSEAFF. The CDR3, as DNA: TGCGCCAGCAGCCAAGCACAGGGAAGTGAAGCTTTCTTT.

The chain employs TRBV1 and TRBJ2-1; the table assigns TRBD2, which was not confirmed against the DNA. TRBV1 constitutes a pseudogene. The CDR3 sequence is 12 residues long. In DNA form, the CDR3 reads TGCACCAGCAGCCAAGCCCCGGGTGAGCAGTTCTTC. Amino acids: CTSSQAPGEQFF.

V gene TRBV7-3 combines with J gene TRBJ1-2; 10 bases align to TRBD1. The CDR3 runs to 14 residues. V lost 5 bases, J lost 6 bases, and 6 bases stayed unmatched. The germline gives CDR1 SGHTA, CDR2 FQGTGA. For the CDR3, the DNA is TGTGCCAGCAGCCCCGACAGGGGGCGGGATGGCTACACCTTC. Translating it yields CASSPDRGRDGYTF.

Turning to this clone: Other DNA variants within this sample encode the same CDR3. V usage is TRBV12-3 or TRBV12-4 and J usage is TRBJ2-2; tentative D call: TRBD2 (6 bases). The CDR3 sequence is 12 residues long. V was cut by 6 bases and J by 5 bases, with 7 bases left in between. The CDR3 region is CASSRGTGELFF. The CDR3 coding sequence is TGTGCCAGCAGCCGGGGGACCGGGGAGCTGTTTTTT.

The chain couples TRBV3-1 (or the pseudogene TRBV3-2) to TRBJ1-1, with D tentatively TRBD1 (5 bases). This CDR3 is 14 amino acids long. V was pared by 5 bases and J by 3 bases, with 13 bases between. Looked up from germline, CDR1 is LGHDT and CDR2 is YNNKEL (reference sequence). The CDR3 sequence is CASSGRDRYTEAFF. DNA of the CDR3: TGTGCCAGCAGCGGACGGGACCGGTACACTGAAGCTTTCTTT.

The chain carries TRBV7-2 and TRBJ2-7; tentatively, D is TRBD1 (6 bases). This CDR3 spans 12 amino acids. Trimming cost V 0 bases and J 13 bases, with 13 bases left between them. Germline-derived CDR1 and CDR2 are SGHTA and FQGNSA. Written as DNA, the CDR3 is TGTGCCAGCAGCTTAGCGCTCGGGACACAATACTTC. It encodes CASSLALGTQYF.

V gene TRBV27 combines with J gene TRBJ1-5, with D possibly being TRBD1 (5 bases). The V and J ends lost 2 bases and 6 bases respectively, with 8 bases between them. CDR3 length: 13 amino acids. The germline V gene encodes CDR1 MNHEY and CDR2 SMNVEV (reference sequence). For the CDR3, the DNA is TGTGCCAGCAGTTTAGGGGGAATTCAGCCCCAGCATTTT. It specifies CASSLGGIQPQHF.

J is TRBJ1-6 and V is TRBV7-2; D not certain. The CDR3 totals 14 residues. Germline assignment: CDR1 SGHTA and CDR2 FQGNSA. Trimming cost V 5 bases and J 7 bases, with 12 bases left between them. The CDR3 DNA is TGTGCCAGCAGCACGGGTCCTCTAAATTCACCCCTCCACTTT. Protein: CASSTGPLNSPLHF.

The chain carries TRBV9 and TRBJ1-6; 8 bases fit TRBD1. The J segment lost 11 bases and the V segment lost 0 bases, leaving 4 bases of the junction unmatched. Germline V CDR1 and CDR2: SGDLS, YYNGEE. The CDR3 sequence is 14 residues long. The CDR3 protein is CASSVGQGSTPLHF. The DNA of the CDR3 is TGTGCCAGCAGCGTAGGACAGGGGTCGACACCCCTCCACTTT. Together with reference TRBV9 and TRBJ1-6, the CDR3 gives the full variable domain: DSGVTQTPKHLITATGQRVTLRCSPRSGDLSVYWYQQSLDQGLQFLIQYYNGEERAKGNILERFSAQQFPDLHSELNLSSLELGDSALYFCASSVGQGSTPLHFGNGTRLTVT.

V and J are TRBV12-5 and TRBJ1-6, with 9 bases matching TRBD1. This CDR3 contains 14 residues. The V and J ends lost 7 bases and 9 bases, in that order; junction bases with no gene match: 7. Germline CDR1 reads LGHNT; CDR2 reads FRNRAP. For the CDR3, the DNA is TGTGCTAGTGCCCTGGGACAGGGAGTTTCACCCCTCCACTTT. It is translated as CASALGQGVSPLHF.

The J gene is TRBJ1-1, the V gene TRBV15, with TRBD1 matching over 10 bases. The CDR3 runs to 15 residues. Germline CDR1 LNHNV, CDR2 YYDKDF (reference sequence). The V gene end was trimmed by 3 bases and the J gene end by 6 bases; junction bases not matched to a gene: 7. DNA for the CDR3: TGTGCCACCAGCAGCCGGACAGGGGGAATCCCTGAAGCTTTCTTT. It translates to CATSSRTGGIPEAFF.

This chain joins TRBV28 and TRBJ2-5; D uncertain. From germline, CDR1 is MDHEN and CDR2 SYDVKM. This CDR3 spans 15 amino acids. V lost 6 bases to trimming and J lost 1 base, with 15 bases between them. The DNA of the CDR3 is TGTGCCAGCAGCCATGGGGTCAGCCCCCAAGAGACCCAGTACTTC. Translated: CASSHGVSPQETQYF.

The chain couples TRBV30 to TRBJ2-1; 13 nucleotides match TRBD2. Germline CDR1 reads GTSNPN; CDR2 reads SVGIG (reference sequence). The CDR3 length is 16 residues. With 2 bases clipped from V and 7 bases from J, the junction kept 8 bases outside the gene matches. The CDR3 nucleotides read TGTGCCTGGAGTTACCTTGGGACTAGCGGGGTTAATGAGCAGTTCTTC. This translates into CAWSYLGTSGVNEQFF.

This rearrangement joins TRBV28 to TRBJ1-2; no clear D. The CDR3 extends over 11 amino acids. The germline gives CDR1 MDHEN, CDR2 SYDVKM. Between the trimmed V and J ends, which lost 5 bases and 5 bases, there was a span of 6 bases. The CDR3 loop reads CASSDRYGYTF. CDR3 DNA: TGTGCCAGCAGTGACCGTTATGGCTACACCTTC.

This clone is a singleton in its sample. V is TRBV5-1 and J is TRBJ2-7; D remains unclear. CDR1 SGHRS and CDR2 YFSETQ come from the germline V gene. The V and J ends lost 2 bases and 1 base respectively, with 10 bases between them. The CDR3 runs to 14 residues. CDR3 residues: CASSLHELSYEQYF. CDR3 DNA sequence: TGCGCCAGCAGCTTACACGAGCTTTCCTACGAGCAGTACTTC.

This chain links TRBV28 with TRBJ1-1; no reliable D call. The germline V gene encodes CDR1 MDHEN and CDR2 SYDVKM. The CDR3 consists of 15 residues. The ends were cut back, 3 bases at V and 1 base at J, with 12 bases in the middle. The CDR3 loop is CASSFVGQPNTEAFF. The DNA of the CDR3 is TGTGCCAGCAGTTTTGTCGGTCAGCCGAACACTGAAGCTTTCTTT.

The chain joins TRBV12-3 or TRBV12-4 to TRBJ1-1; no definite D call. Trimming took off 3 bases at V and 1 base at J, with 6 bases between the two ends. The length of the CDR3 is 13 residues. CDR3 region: CASSFGENTEAFF. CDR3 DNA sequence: TGTGCCAGCAGTTTCGGGGAGAACACTGAAGCTTTCTTT.

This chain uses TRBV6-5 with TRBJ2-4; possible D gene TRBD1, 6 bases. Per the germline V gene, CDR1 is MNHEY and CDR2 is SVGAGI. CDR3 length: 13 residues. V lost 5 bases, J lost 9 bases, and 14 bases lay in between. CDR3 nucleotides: TGTGCCAGCAGTCAACAGGGAGAAGGCATTCAGTACTTC. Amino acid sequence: CASSQQGEGIQYF.